This T cell receptor (beta chain) comes out of a study of CD8 T cells in ankylosing spondylitis. J was trimmed by 3 bases and V by 0 bases; bases with no gene match: 8. The CDR3 extends over 17 amino acids. The germline gives CDR1 LGHDT, CDR2 YNNKEL (reference sequence). General study points: Blood of patients with ankylosing spondylitis appeared to be characterized by a TCR beta motif of several highly homologous variants. Those disease-linked clones were CD8+; they were also relatively rare in peripheral blood. Prior work had noted some motif variants in reactive arthritis blood and synovial fluid.

This clonotype has just a few counts. The antigen remains unidentified. In making TCR beta libraries, quantitative 5'-RACE with molecular barcodes was used. TCRdb called the 5' RACE reads again in MiXCR, with one record for every CDR3 protein. The repertoire consists of about 150,000 distinct CDR3 sequences, with 40% to 50% occurring once and the leading ten covering roughly 15%. V usage is TRBV3-1 and J usage is TRBJ2-1; TRBD2 aligns across 7 bases. The clonotype comes from a male donor with ankylosing spondylitis. The sequencing sample was made of synovial fluid, either unsorted or a sorted T cell fraction (not recorded which). This CDR3 reads CASSQDLASGVYNEQFF. The CDR3 nucleotides read TGTGCCAGCAGCCAAGATCTAGCTAGCGGCGTCTACAATGAGCAGTTCTTC.